This paragraph covers one TCR beta chain sequence. Germline CDR1 and CDR2: LNHDA and SQIVND (reference sequence). This CDR3 is 16 amino acids long. The V gene end was trimmed by 3 bases and the J gene end by 1 base; junction bases not matched to a gene: 6. This sample is drawn from a study of blood T cell repertoires in COVID-19. Looking at the study overall: Samples of COVID-19 (acute and convalescent) were obtained from the United States, Italy and Spain.

Original data processing: Scientists estimated how many nucleated cells there were by amplifying reference gene primers. The repertoire was sequenced with immunoSEQ multiplex PCR; TCRdb's copy has only in-frame clones and lacks some. V and J calls plus clone size are reproduced from that table; the DNA served to infer D and trimming. The sample has 200,000 to 250,000 clones; roughly four fifths are singletons. This rearrangement joins TRBV19 to TRBJ1-1; 9 nucleotides align to TRBD1. Sequenced sample: peripheral blood. The source of this sequence is a woman between 40 and 55 years old with acute or convalescent COVID-19. CDR3: CASSIFPGQGNTEAFF. CDR3 nucleotide sequence: TGTGCCAGTAGTATTTTCCCGGGACAGGGGAACACTGAAGCTTTCTTT.